Listed below are T cell receptor beta chains from one sample, sequenced in a study of cytomegalovirus exposure and HLA in healthy donors. Some clones are missing from TCRdb's copy, which holds only in-frame ones; the method was immunoSEQ multiplex PCR. The sample's table shows roughly 100,000 clones. Sequencing input: PBMCs. All receptors derive from a man aged 45-60 years in good health and CMV-seronegative. Both conserved end residues are part of each CDR3. Each record gives: J gene, D gene, V gene, CDR3 DNA, CDR3 protein. A D gene is named only where the DNA matches it firmly.

J: TRBJ1-1; D: TRBD1; V: TRBV5-1; DNA: TGCGCCAGCAGCGTCCGACAGGGAACCACTGAAGCTTTCTTT; CDR3: CASSVRQGTTEAFF
J: TRBJ1-1; D: -; V: TRBV18; DNA: TGTGCCAGCTCACCCTCCACTGAAGCTTTCTTT; CDR3: CASSPSTEAFF
J: TRBJ1-1; D: -; V: TRBV6-6; DNA: TGTGCCAGCAGTCCTAGACCGGGAGGGACTGAAGCTTTCTTT; CDR3: CASSPRPGGTEAFF
J: TRBJ2-2; D: -; V: TRBV11-3; DNA: TGTGCCAGCAGCTTGACCCCCGAGGACACCGGGGAGCTGTTTTTT; CDR3: CASSLTPEDTGELFF
J: TRBJ2-1; D: -; V: TRBV29-1; DNA: TGCAGCGTTGAAGATCGACAGGTCGCAGGTGATGAGCAGTTCTTC; CDR3: CSVEDRQVAGDEQFF
J: TRBJ1-5; D: -; V: TRBV6-6; DNA: TGTGCCAGCAGTGGAAAGGAGTGGTTAGGCAATCAGCCCCAGCATTTT; CDR3: CASSGKEWLGNQPQHF
J: TRBJ1-3; D: -; V: TRBV4-1; DNA: TGCGCCAGCAGCCGAGGTGGAGGGGAGGCGGGAAACACCATATATTTT; CDR3: CASSRGGGEAGNTIYF
J: TRBJ1-1; D: TRBD1; V: TRBV5-1; DNA: TGCGCCAGCAGCCTGGGACAGGGAAAGACGGACGCTTTCTTT; CDR3: CASSLGQGKTDAFF
J: TRBJ1-1; D: -; V: TRBV5-6; DNA: TGTGCCAGCAGCGCCTGGGGGGGCGGCACTGAAGCTTTCTTT; CDR3: CASSAWGGGTEAFF
J: TRBJ2-7; D: TRBD1; V: TRBV6-6; DNA: TGTGCCAGCAGTCGCCCGGACAGGGATGACGAGCAGTACTTC; CDR3: CASSRPDRDDEQYF
J: TRBJ2-7; D: TRBD1; V: TRBV4-3; DNA: TGCGCCAGCAGCCAGAGATCGGACAGGGGGCTCTACGAGCAGTACTTC; CDR3: CASSQRSDRGLYEQYF
J: TRBJ2-6; D: -; V: TRBV6-6; DNA: TGTGCCAGCAGTATACAGGGATCTGGGGCCAACGTCCTGACTTTC; CDR3: CASSIQGSGANVLTF
J: TRBJ2-3; D: -; V: TRBV7-2; DNA: TGTGCCAGCAGCTTAGATACGGGAGATACGCAGTATTTT; CDR3: CASSLDTGDTQYF
J: TRBJ1-4; D: TRBD1; V: TRBV19; DNA: TGTGCCAGTAGTATCCTGACAGGGTCCGGATGGGAAAAACTGTTTTTT; CDR3: CASSILTGSGWEKLFF
J: TRBJ1-5; D: -; V: TRBV7-2; DNA: TGTGCCAGCAGCTTAAAAGGGGGCAATCAGCCCCAGCATTTT; CDR3: CASSLKGGNQPQHF
J: TRBJ2-3; D: -; V: TRBV7-2; DNA: TGTGCCAGCAGCCCGGAGCGAGACGGAGGTGCAGATACGCAGTATTTT; CDR3: CASSPERDGGADTQYF
J: TRBJ1-6; D: -; V: TRBV6-1; DNA: TGTGCCAGCAGCACAGGTTATCATAATTCACCCCTCCACTTT; CDR3: CASSTGYHNSPLHF
J: TRBJ1-2; D: -; V: TRBV7-2; DNA: TGTGCCAGCAGTACAACATCAGGCTACTATGGCTACACCTTC; CDR3: CASSTTSGYYGYTF
J: TRBJ1-3; D: TRBD1; V: TRBV9; DNA: TGTGCCAGCAGCCATACAGGGGCTGGAAACACCATATATTTT; CDR3: CASSHTGAGNTIYF
J: TRBJ1-2; D: -; V: TRBV5-6; DNA: TGTGCCAGCAGCTTGGGCCCGCCCCGGGACTATGGCTACACCTTC; CDR3: CASSLGPPRDYGYTF
J: TRBJ2-2; D: -; V: TRBV11-3; DNA: TGTGCCAGCAGCTTAGTTTTGTTTGTATCCGGGGAGCTGTTTTTT; CDR3: CASSLVLFVSGELFF
J: TRBJ2-5; D: -; V: TRBV7-7; DNA: TGTGCTAGCAGCAGGAGGACGGAAGAGACCCAGTACTTC; CDR3: CASSRRTEETQYF
J: TRBJ2-1; D: TRBD1; V: TRBV18; DNA: TGTGCCAGCTCACTGGGGGTCGGGACAGGGGATAACAATGAGCAGTTCTTC; CDR3: CASSLGVGTGDNNEQFF
J: TRBJ2-7; D: -; V: TRBV7-2; DNA: TGTGCCAGCAGCTTAGAACAGGGAATGTACGAGCAGTACTTC; CDR3: CASSLEQGMYEQYF
J: TRBJ1-4; D: TRBD1; V: TRBV7-9; DNA: TGTGCCAGCAGGTCTACAGGGGGCGGGGAAAAACTGTTTTTT; CDR3: CASRSTGGGEKLFF
J: TRBJ1-1; D: -; V: TRBV5-8; DNA: TGTGCCAGCAGCTTGGCCCGGGGGAACACTGAAGCTTTCTTT; CDR3: CASSLARGNTEAFF
J: TRBJ1-1; D: TRBD1; V: TRBV5-1; DNA: TGCGCCAGCAGCTTACAGGGGACGGGGAGCACTGAAGCTTTCTTT; CDR3: CASSLQGTGSTEAFF
J: TRBJ2-7; D: -; V: TRBV30; DNA: TGTGCCTGGAGTGTAGACAGGTACGAGCAGTACTTC; CDR3: CAWSVDRYEQYF
J: TRBJ2-7; D: TRBD2; V: TRBV29-1; DNA: TGCAGCGTGACTAGCGGGGGGACTACCTCCTACGAGCAGTACTTC; CDR3: CSVTSGGTTSYEQYF
J: TRBJ2-7; D: TRBD1; V: TRBV7-8; DNA: TGTGCCAGCAGCCACCACCCCGGGACAGGGGGCTACGAGCAGTACTTC; CDR3: CASSHHPGTGGYEQYF
J: TRBJ2-2; D: -; V: TRBV7-3; DNA: TGTGCCAGCAGCTTAACGCATCCGGCGAACACCGGGGAGCTGTTTTTT; CDR3: CASSLTHPANTGELFF